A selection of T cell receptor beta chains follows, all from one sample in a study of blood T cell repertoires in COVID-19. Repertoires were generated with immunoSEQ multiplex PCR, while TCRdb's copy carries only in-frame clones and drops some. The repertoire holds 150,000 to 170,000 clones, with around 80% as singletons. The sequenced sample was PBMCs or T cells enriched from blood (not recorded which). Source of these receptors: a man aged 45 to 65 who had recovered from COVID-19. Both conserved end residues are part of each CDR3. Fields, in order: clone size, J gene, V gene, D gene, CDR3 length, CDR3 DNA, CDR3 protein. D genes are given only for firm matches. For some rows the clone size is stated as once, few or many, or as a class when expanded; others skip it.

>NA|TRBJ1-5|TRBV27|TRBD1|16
TGTGCCAGCAGTCCCCGGACAGGGGTGGCGCATCAGCCCCAGCATTTT
CASSPRTGVAHQPQHF
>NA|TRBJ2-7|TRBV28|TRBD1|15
TGTGCCAGCAGTTTAGGCGGGACAGGGGGCGGGGAGCAGTACTTC
CASSLGGTGGGEQYF
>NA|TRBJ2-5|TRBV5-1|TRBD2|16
TGCGCCAGCAGCTCAAGGGGACTACTTCCTCAAGAGACCCAGTACTTC
CASSSRGLLPQETQYF
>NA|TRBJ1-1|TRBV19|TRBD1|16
TGTGCCAGTAGTCCCCGGACAGGGGGCCGGAACACTGAAGCTTTCTTT
CASSPRTGGRNTEAFF
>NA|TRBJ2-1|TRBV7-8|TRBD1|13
TGTGCCAGCAGAGAAGACAGGGGCGATGAGCAGTTCTTC
CASREDRGDEQFF
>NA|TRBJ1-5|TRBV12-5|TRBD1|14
TGTGCTAGTGGCCTAAGGACAGGGACATTGCCCCAGCATTTT
CASGLRTGTLPQHF
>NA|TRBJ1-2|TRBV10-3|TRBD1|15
TGTGCCATCAGGGAGGACAGGGGGCTTAACTATGGCTACACCTTC
CAIREDRGLNYGYTF
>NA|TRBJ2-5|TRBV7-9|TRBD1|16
TGTGCCAGCAACCCCCCCAACAGGGGGGAAGGAGAGACCCAGTACTTC
CASNPPNRGEGETQYF
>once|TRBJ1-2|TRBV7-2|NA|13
TGTGCCAGCAGTCCAGTAGGGGCCTACGGCTACACCTTC
CASSPVGAYGYTF
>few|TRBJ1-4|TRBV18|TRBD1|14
TGTGCCAGCTCCCCTCTGACAGGGTCGGAAAAACTGTTTTTT
CASSPLTGSEKLFF
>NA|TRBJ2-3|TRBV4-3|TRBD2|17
TGCGCCAGCAGCCAAGGAGGGTCTAGCGGGGTCACAGATACGCAGTATTTT
CASSQGGSSGVTDTQYF
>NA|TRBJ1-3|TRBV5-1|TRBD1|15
TGCGCCAGCAGCTCCGGACAGGCCTCTGGAAACACCATATATTTT
CASSSGQASGNTIYF
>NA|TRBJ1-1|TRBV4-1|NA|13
TGCGCCAGCAGCCACGGGGTAAACACTGAAGCTTTCTTT
CASSHGVNTEAFF
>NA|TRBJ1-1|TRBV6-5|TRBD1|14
TGTGCCAGCAGTCTCTCAGGGGGTAACACTGAAGCTTTCTTT
CASSLSGGNTEAFF
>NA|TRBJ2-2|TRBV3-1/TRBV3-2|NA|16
TGTGCCAGCAGCCAAGAAACGGCAGGCTACACCGGGGAGCTGTTTTTT
CASSQETAGYTGELFF
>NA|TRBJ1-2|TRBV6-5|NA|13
TGTGCCAGCAGTTACCGTTCAGGGGTTGGCTACACCTTC
CASSYRSGVGYTF
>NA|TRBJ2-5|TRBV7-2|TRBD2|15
TGTGCCAGCACCTATTTAGCGGGAGTTTTAGAGACCCAGTACTTC
CASTYLAGVLETQYF
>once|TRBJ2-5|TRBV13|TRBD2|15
TGTGCCAGCAGCCGCGGGGGGGCTAGGCAAGAGACCCAGTACTTC
CASSRGGARQETQYF
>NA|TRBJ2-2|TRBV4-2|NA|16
TGTGCCAGCAGCCAAGATCAGAACAGGGTGGCCGGGGAGCTGTTTTTT
CASSQDQNRVAGELFF
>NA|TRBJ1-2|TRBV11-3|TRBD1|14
TGTGCCAGCAGCACGAAGGACAGGGTGGTCGGCTACACCTTC
CASSTKDRVVGYTF
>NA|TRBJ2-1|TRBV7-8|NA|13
TGTGCCAGCAGCATATACCCCGGGGATGAGCAGTTCTTC
CASSIYPGDEQFF
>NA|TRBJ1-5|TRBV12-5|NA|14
TGTGCTAGTGGTTTGGGTCAGGGGAATCAGCCCCAGCATTTT
CASGLGQGNQPQHF
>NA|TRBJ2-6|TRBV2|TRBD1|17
TGTGCCAGCAGTGCGGGCAGGGGGCGAGGTGGGGCCAACGTCCTGACTTTC
CASSAGRGRGGANVLTF
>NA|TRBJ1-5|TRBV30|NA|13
TGTGCCTGGAGCAGGGTAGGCAATCAGCCCCAGCATTTT
CAWSRVGNQPQHF
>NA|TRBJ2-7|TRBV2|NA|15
TGTGCCAGCACCAGTCTGAAGGCTAGCTCCTACGAGCAGTACTTC
CASTSLKASSYEQYF
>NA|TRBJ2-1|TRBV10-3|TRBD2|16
TGTGCCATCAGTGAGAGCGCGTCGCGGGGGGTGGATGAGCAGTTCTTC
CAISESASRGVDEQFF
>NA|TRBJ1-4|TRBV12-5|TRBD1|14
TGTGCTAGTGGTATGGGACAGCCTAATGAAAAACTGTTTTTT
CASGMGQPNEKLFF
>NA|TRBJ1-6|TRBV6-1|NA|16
TGTGCCAGCAGTGGAGCGGGGCAGGGGTATAATTCACCCCTCCACTTT
CASSGAGQGYNSPLHF
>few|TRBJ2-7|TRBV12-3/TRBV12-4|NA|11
TGTGCCAGCAGTTTAAAGGGGATTATAGAATTC
CASSLKGIIEF
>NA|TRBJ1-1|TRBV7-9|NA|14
TGTGCCAGCAGCACAGAGGGCCAGTACACTGAAGCTTTCTTT
CASSTEGQYTEAFF
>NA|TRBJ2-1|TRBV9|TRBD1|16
TGTGCCAGCAGCGCGCCGGACAGGGTGAATTACAATGAGCAGTTCTTC
CASSAPDRVNYNEQFF
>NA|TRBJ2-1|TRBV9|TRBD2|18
TGTGCCAGCAGCGTATTAGCGGGGACAAACGTGGGGTACAATGAGCAGTTCTTC
CASSVLAGTNVGYNEQFF
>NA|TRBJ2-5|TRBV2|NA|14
TGTGCCAGCAGTGAACGGGGACTCCAAGAGACCCAGTACTTC
CASSERGLQETQYF
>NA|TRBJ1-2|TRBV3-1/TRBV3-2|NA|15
TGTGCCAGCAGCCAAGATTCGTCACTTAACTATGGCTACACCTTC
CASSQDSSLNYGYTF
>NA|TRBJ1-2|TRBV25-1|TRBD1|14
TGTGCCAGCAGGGCAGGGGGCGCAGACTATGGCTACACCTTC
CASRAGGADYGYTF
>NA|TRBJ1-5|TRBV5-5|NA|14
TGTGCCAGCAGCTGGGGGACCGGGGGTCAGCCCCAGCATTTT
CASSWGTGGQPQHF
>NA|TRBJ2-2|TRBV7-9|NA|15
TGTGCCAGCATCCACTGGACATCGAACACCGGGGAGCTGTTTTTT
CASIHWTSNTGELFF
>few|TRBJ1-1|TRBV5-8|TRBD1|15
TGTGCCAGCAGCAAAAGGGACAGGACGAACACTGAAGCTTTCTTT
CASSKRDRTNTEAFF
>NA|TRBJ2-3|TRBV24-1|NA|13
TGTGCCACCAGTGACCCCGATCAGGGGACGCAGTATTTT
CATSDPDQGTQYF
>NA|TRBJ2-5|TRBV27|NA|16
TGTGCCAGCAGTCCTTCAGGCAGGGGGGCTTTTGAGACCCAGTACTTC
CASSPSGRGAFETQYF
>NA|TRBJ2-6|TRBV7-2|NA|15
TGTGCCAGTGGGACAACGATCTCTGGGGCCAACGTCCTGACTTTC
CASGTTISGANVLTF
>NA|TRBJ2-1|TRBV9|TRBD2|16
TGTGCCAGCACCCCGGAGGGGACTAGCGGGGGGTGGGAGCAGTTCTTC
CASTPEGTSGGWEQFF
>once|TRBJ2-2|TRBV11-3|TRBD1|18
TGTGCCAGCAGCTTAGGTACCGGGACAGGGCAGAACACCGGGGAGCTGTTTTTT
CASSLGTGTGQNTGELFF
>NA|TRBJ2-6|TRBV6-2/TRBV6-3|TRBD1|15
TGTGCCAGCAGTACCGGACAGGCCGGGGCCAACGTCCTGACTTTC
CASSTGQAGANVLTF
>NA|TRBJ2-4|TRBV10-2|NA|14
TGCGCCAGCACTAGATCCATAGCCAAAAACATTCAGTACTTC
CASTRSIAKNIQYF
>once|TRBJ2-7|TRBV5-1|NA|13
TGCGCCAGCAGCTTGGACGGGACCTACGAGCAGTACTTC
CASSLDGTYEQYF
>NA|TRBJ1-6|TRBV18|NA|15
TGTGCCAGCTCACCCGGACGGAAGGGAGCTTCACCCCTCCACTTT
CASSPGRKGASPLHF
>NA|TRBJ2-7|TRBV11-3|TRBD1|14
TGTGCCAGCAGCGTTAACCAGGGGGCCTACGAGCAGTACTTC
CASSVNQGAYEQYF
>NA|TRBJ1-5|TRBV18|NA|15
TGTGCCAGCTCACCACTGCACCAGGCCGATCAGCCCCAGCATTTT
CASSPLHQADQPQHF
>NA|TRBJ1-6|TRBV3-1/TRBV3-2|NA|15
TGTGCCAGCAGGAAACAGGGAGGGTATAATTCACCCCTCCACTTT
CASRKQGGYNSPLHF
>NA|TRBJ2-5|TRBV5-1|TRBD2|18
TGCGCCAGCAGCGGACACACCGGGACTAGCGGGGTCCAAGAGACCCAGTACTTC
CASSGHTGTSGVQETQYF
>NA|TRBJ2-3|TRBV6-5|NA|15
TGTGCCAGCAGTTACTCGGACGGAGCGGCAGATACGCAGTATTTT
CASSYSDGAADTQYF
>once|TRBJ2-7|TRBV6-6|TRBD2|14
TGTGCCAGCAGTTACGGCGGGGGGATCTACGAGCAGTACTTC
CASSYGGGIYEQYF
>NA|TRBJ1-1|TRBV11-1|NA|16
TGTGCCAGCAGCCACAACCTTAAGGAGCCGAACACTGAAGCTTTCTTT
CASSHNLKEPNTEAFF
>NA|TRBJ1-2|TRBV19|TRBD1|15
TGTGCCAGTAGTGCGGACAGGACTGTTCCCTATGGCTACACCTTC
CASSADRTVPYGYTF